The T cell receptor beta chain described here comes from a study of T cell repertoires in cytomegalovirus infection. On the study more broadly: The authors used CMV epitopes that were HLA-C-restricted (recently identified) and HLA-B-restricted (well studied). Public TCR beta signature analysis indicated the presence of both CMV infection and matching HLA type.

TCRdb re-called the reads with MiXCR, one entry per CDR3 protein. In the table there are a few hundred thousand distinct CDR3 sequences, about 27% of which are singletons. Study results and limitations: HLA-C-restricted CMV-specific TCR beta clonotypes were dominant in the ex vivo response. Based on cumulative public TCR beta family frequency, carriers of CMV plus the relevant HLA were identified.

V was shortened by 5 bases and J by 1 base, with 8 bases between the two germline ends. CDR3 length: 13 amino acids. Germline CDR1 and CDR2: ENHRY and SYGVKD. This clonotype was detected a few times. The antigen is undetermined. The receptor's source is a human donor in good health (CMV status not recorded). Some clones in this sample may be carry-over from other donors' samples. Sequenced here: cultured PBMCs, sampled from culture after CMV antigen stimulation. This chain connects TRBV10-3 to TRBJ1-2, with D unresolved. The DNA for the CDR3 is TGTGCCATCAGTCCAGGACGTAACTATGGCTACACCTTC. It encodes CAISPGRNYGYTF.